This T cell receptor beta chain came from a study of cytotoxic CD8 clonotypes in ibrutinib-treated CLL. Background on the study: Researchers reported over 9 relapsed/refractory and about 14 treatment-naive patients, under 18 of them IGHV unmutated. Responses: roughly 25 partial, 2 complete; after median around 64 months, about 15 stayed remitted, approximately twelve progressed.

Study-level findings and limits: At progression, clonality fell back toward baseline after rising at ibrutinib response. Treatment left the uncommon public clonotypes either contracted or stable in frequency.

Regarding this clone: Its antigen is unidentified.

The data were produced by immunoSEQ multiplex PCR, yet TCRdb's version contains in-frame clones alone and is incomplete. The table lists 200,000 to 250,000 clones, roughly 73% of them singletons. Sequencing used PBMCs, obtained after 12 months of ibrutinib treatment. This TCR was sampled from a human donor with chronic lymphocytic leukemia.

The CDR3 DNA reads TGCGCCAGCAGCCGGGGGACTAGCGGGAGACTGGACGAGCAGTACTTC. This codes for CASSRGTSGRLDEQYF. This chain links TRBV5-1 with TRBJ2-7, with 14 bases fitting TRBD2. CDR1 is SGHRS, CDR2 YFSETQ, per germline. This CDR3 is 16 amino acids long. The J segment lost 5 bases and the V segment lost 4 bases, leaving 8 bases of the junction unmatched. The variable domain in full, with the rest retrieved from reference TRBV5-1 and TRBJ2-7, is KAGVTQTPRYLIKTRGQQVTLSCSPISGHRSVSWYQQTPGQGLQFLFEYFSETQRNKGNFPGRFSGRQFSNSRSEMNVSTLELGDSALYLCASSRGTSGRLDEQYFGPGTRLTVT.